The present TCR beta chain was sequenced within a study of T cells after yellow fever vaccination. Study findings and constraints: The secondary response peaked faster, at day 5 versus 15, but was weaker. CD4 and CD8 compartments shared a small share of clonotypes, likely from convergent recombination. Contamination by abundant bulk-population clonotypes could be present in FACS-sorted repertoires.

Germline V lookup: CDR1 MNHNS, CDR2 SASEGT. The CDR3 is 15 residues long. V lost 5 bases and J lost 7; bases outside the gene matches: 13. This clonotype was picked up one time. Its antigen is as yet unknown. A 5'RACE template-switching step, the method used to make TCR cDNA, added a universal primer site and UMIs. TCRdb reprocessed the 5' RACE reads via MiXCR and lists one record per CDR3 protein. The profile covers under 550,000 distinct CDR3 sequences, with less than 25% appearing a single time and about 17% taken by the ten largest. The clonotype was recovered from a young man who received the YFV17D yellow fever vaccine. Here the sequenced sample was PBMCs, taken approximately 22 days after the first yellow fever vaccination. V is TRBV6-1 and J is TRBJ1-1; 7 nucleotides agree with TRBD1. The CDR3 coding sequence is TGTGCCAGCAGTCGGCAAGGACACAGGGGCGATGAAGCTTTCTTT. Translating gives CASSRQGHRGDEAFF.